A single sample gave rise to the 28 T cell receptor beta chains below, sequenced in a study of technical replicates of blood from a handful of donors. Produced via immunoSEQ multiplex PCR; TCRdb's table is partial and in-frame only. The sample lists over 60,000 clones, 93% occurring once. Sequenced input: T cells isolated from PBMCs. These receptors all stem from a human donor in good health.

The chain uses TRBV29-1 and TRBJ2-3; no firm D call. Germline V gene data show CDR1 as SQVTM and CDR2 as ANQGSEA. The CDR3 loop spans 14 amino acids. The ends were cut back, 7 bases at V and 2 bases at J, with 16 bases in the middle. CDR3 DNA: TGCAGCGCACCACACCGGGTCCTCACAGATACGCAGTATTTT. It yields the protein CSAPHRVLTDTQYF.

The chain employs TRBV15 and TRBJ1-1; no reliable D call. The CDR3 extends over 17 amino acids. V was cut by 1 base and J by 4 bases, with 19 bases left in between. CDR1 and CDR2 (germline): LNHNV, YYDKDF (reference sequence). The CDR3 is CATSRAPGSSVGTEAFF. The DNA of the CDR3 is TGTGCCACCAGCAGAGCCCCAGGATCTTCGGTAGGCACTGAAGCTTTCTTT.

This chain connects TRBV11-3 to TRBJ2-7, with D possibly matching TRBD1 (5 bases). V was pared by 1 base and J by 2 bases, with 9 bases between. The CDR3 covers 14 residues. Germline values: CDR1 SGHNT, CDR2 YENEEA. CDR3 sequence (DNA): TGTGCCAGCAGCTTAGGACAGCTCACCTACGAGCAGTACTTC. Translating it yields CASSLGQLTYEQYF.

V is TRBV7-2 and J is TRBJ1-1, with TRBD1 as a possible D gene (5 bases). Trimming shortened V by 3 bases and J by 1 base, and 6 bases separated the two germline ends. The germline V gene has CDR1 SGHTA and CDR2 FQGNSA. The CDR3 is 13 residues long. CDR3 region: CASSLGRNTEAFF. CDR3 bases: TGTGCCAGCAGCTTGGGGCGGAACACTGAAGCTTTCTTT.

The CDR3 loop reads CASSPRQAGEKLFF. The DNA of the CDR3 is TGTGCCAGCAGTCCCCGCCAGGCGGGTGAAAAACTGTTTTTT. V usage is TRBV2 and J usage is TRBJ1-4; unclear D gene. The germline V gene encodes CDR1 SNHLY and CDR2 FYNNEI. The CDR3 is 14 residues long. The V end was cut by 5 bases, the J end by 7 bases, with 14 bases between.

Here the CDR3 DNA reads TGCGCCAGCAGTCGTAGCGACACCTCCTACGAGCAGTACTTC. This sequence encodes CASSRSDTSYEQYF. This chain joins TRBV10-2 and TRBJ2-7; D possibly corresponds to TRBD2 (5 bases). The germline CDR1 and CDR2 sequences are WSHSY and SAAADI. CDR3 length equals 14 residues. The V end lost 5 bases, the J end lost 0 bases, and 11 bases lay between the germline ends.

V usage is TRBV6-1 and J usage is TRBJ1-1; possible D gene TRBD1, 6 bases. This CDR3 has 15 residues. The germline V gene has CDR1 MNHNS and CDR2 SASEGT. Trimming took 9 bases from V and 1 from J, leaving 18 bases between them. CDR3 bases: TGTGCCAGTAGTACAGGGAAAAACTGGAACACTGAAGCTTTCTTT. This gives the protein CASSTGKNWNTEAFF.

V gene TRBV5-6 combines with J gene TRBJ2-7; no firm D call. There are 16 residues in the CDR3. The germline V gene encodes CDR1 SGHDT and CDR2 YYEEEE. Trimming took off 0 bases at V and 2 bases at J, with 15 bases between the two ends. In DNA form, the CDR3 reads TGTGCCAGCAGCTTGGTCCCAAACGAGGATACCTACGAGCAGTACTTC. Its protein product is CASSLVPNEDTYEQYF. Filled out from reference TRBV5-6 and TRBJ2-7, the complete variable domain reads DAGVTQSPTHLIKTRGQQVTLRCSPKSGHDTVSWYQQALGQGPQFIFQYYEEEERQRGNFPDRFSGHQFPNYSSELNVNALLLGDSALYLCASSLVPNEDTYEQYFGPGTRLTVT.

The chain couples TRBV27 to TRBJ2-7; D is ambiguous. Germline loops: CDR1 MNHEY, CDR2 SMNVEV (reference sequence). This CDR3 contains 14 residues. The V gene lost 2 bases and the J gene lost 0 bases, with 8 bases spanning the gap. The DNA of the CDR3 is TGTGCCAGCAGTTTAGGGCAGAGCTCCTACGAGCAGTACTTC. Translated: CASSLGQSSYEQYF.

The chain employs TRBV7-8 and TRBJ2-5; 9 positions agree with TRBD2. Germline CDR1 reads SGHVS; CDR2 reads FQNEAQ. The CDR3 consists of 15 residues. V gave up 4 bases and J gave up 2 bases; unmatched junction bases: 5. The CDR3: CASSSNLAGQETQYF. For the CDR3, the DNA is TGTGCCAGCAGCTCTAACCTAGCGGGGCAAGAGACCCAGTACTTC.

This clone was found once. The rearrangement joins TRBV4-2 to TRBJ1-2; no firm D call. Trimming took 0 bases from V and 3 from J, leaving 11 bases between them. This CDR3 is built from 15 residues. From germline, CDR1 is LGHNA and CDR2 YNFKEQ. The CDR3 region is CASSQDLGKYYGYTF. In DNA, the CDR3 is TGTGCCAGCAGCCAAGATCTTGGCAAATACTATGGCTACACCTTC.

The rearrangement links TRBV18 to TRBJ2-2, with D perhaps TRBD2 (5 bases). The V gene's germline CDR1 is KGHSH and CDR2 LQKENI. The CDR3 loop spans 14 amino acids. Between the trimmed V and J ends, which lost 3 bases and 7 bases, there was a span of 12 bases. The CDR3: CASSPNREIGELFF. The CDR3, as DNA: TGTGCCAGCTCACCTAATAGGGAGATCGGGGAGCTGTTTTTT.

The rearrangement links TRBV6-5 to TRBJ1-3; D call uncertain. Deletions cut 2 bases from V and 1 base from J, with 9 bases between. Germline lookup yields CDR1 MNHEY and CDR2 SVGAGI. This CDR3 region has 15 residues. This CDR3 is CASSYSGYSGNTIYF. CDR3 in DNA: TGTGCCAGCAGTTACAGCGGGTATTCTGGAAACACCATATATTTT.

The chain uses TRBV15 and TRBJ1-1, with 9 nucleotides matching TRBD1. CDR3 length: 20 amino acids. Trimming removed 3 bases from V and 0 bases from J; junction bases left unmatched: 17. Germline-derived CDR1 and CDR2 are LNHNV and YYDKDF (reference sequence). CDR3 amino acids: CATSSRDRVAPEGMNTEAFF. The CDR3 bases are TGTGCCACCAGCAGCCGGGACAGGGTGGCCCCCGAGGGAATGAACACTGAAGCTTTCTTT.

This chain uses TRBV19 with TRBJ1-5; D possibly corresponds to TRBD1 (6 bases). The V gene's germline CDR1 is LNHDA and CDR2 SQIVND (reference sequence). CDR3 length: 15 amino acids. Trimming shortened V by 1 base and J by 3 bases, and 10 bases separated the two germline ends. The CDR3 DNA reads TGTGCCAGTAGTATAGGGACAGTCCTCAATCAGCCCCAGCATTTT. Protein sequence: CASSIGTVLNQPQHF.

The rearrangement links TRBV5-8 to TRBJ1-2; weak D call: TRBD1 (6 bases). The CDR3 totals 13 residues. Germline V gene data show CDR1 as SGHTS and CDR2 as YDEGEE. V gave up 1 base and J gave up 6 bases, with 10 bases separating them. In DNA, the CDR3 is TGTGCCAGCAGCTTGACAGGGACGGATGGCTACACCTTC. This encodes CASSLTGTDGYTF.

The CDR3 loop is CASSLSLAGGYEQYF. CDR3 in DNA: TGCGCCAGCAGCTTGTCTCTAGCGGGAGGGTACGAGCAGTACTTC. The chain recombines TRBV5-1 with TRBJ2-7; the match to TRBD2 covers 12 bases. Germline CDR1 is SGHRS and CDR2 is YFSETQ. The CDR3 is made up of 15 amino acids. V was clipped by 1 base and J by 4 bases; unmatched bases: 3.

The rearrangement joins TRBV7-9 to TRBJ1-6; the match to TRBD1 covers 7 bases. This CDR3 contains 16 residues. Trimming removed 1 base from V and 9 bases from J; junction bases left unmatched: 9. Germline CDR1 reads SEHNR; CDR2 reads FQNEAQ (reference sequence). The CDR3 sequence is CASSLGRTGWFSPLHF. For the CDR3, the DNA is TGTGCCAGCAGCTTAGGCCGGACAGGCTGGTTTTCACCCCTCCACTTT.

The chain uses TRBV29-1 and TRBJ2-1; D may be TRBD2 (6 bases). This CDR3 region has 14 residues. V shed 6 bases and J shed 4 bases, with 16 bases lying between them. Germline V CDR1 and CDR2: SQVTM, ANQGSEA. The CDR3 spells CSVATRAGYNEQFF. CDR3 sequence (DNA): TGCAGCGTCGCTACTAGGGCGGGGTACAATGAGCAGTTCTTC.

The chain is built from TRBV5-1 and TRBJ2-7, with 14 bases matching TRBD2. The germline gives CDR1 SGHRS, CDR2 YFSETQ. CDR3 size: 16 residues. The V gene end was trimmed by 0 bases and the J gene end by 7 bases; junction bases not matched to a gene: 6. As DNA, the CDR3 is TGCGCCAGCAGCTTGGCGACTAGCGGGAGGGCGCGAGAGCAGTACTTC. This sequence encodes CASSLATSGRAREQYF.

J is TRBJ1-2 and V is TRBV20-1, with D uncertain. Germline V gene lookup returns CDR1 DFQATT and CDR2 SNEGSKA (reference sequence). Trimming took off 6 bases at V and 7 bases at J, with 12 bases between the two ends. This CDR3 contains 11 residues. Here the CDR3 reads CSARVGIGYTF. In DNA form, the CDR3 reads TGCAGTGCCCGGGTGGGTATTGGCTACACCTTC.

V gene TRBV2 combines with J gene TRBJ2-2; 10 positions agree with TRBD1. Germline V gives CDR1 SNHLY, CDR2 FYNNEI. V shed 8 bases, J shed 6 bases, and the junction held 6 bases outside the gene matches. This CDR3 is 14 amino acids long. CDR3 coding DNA: TGTGCCAGCGGGGGACAGGGGATCGCCGGGGAGCTGTTTTTT. Protein: CASGGQGIAGELFF.

CDR3 DNA: TGTGCCAGCAGCGTAGAGCGGGGGGCCTACCAAGAGACCCAGTACTTC. This translates into CASSVERGAYQETQYF. The chain recombines TRBV9 with TRBJ2-5, with 9 nucleotides matching TRBD2. The CDR3 is made up of 16 amino acids. CDR1 SGDLS and CDR2 YYNGEE come from the germline V gene. Unmatched junction bases numbered 3, after V lost 0 bases and J lost 0 bases.

This chain joins TRBV11-2 and TRBJ2-7; 8 nucleotides align to TRBD1. Per germline, CDR1 SGHAT and CDR2 FQNNGV. Unmatched junction bases numbered 3, after V lost 5 bases and J lost 6 bases. This CDR3 is built from 12 residues. The CDR3 bases are TGTGCCAGCAGCCTTGACAGGGGCGAGCAGTACTTC. The encoded protein is CASSLDRGEQYF.

The rearrangement joins TRBV7-6 to TRBJ1-4; TRBD1 aligns across 9 bases. CDR1 and CDR2 from the germline V gene are SGHVS and FNYEAQ. The CDR3 is 16 amino acids. V trimming: 3 bases; J trimming: 8 bases; junction bases outside the gene matches: 10. This chain's CDR3 is CASSFGSGTGIEKLFF. The CDR3 bases are TGTGCCAGCAGCTTTGGATCCGGGACAGGGATCGAAAAACTGTTTTTT.

This chain links TRBV30 with TRBJ2-6; no firm D call. Germline CDR1 reads GTSNPN; CDR2 reads SVGIG (reference sequence). V lost 3 bases and J 1 base, leaving 16 bases between the germline ends. CDR3 length: 17 residues. The CDR3: CAWRRVRLLSGANVLTF. The CDR3 bases are TGTGCCTGGAGGCGCGTCAGACTCCTGTCTGGGGCCAACGTCCTGACTTTC.

The chain employs TRBV5-1 and TRBJ2-3, with D possibly matching TRBD2 (5 bases). CDR1 is SGHRS, CDR2 YFSETQ, per germline. With 4 bases removed from V and 0 bases from J, the gap between germline ends came to 9 bases. The CDR3 is 14 residues long. The CDR3 DNA reads as TGCGCCAGCAGCGAAGAGGGTAGCACAGATACGCAGTATTTT. Its protein product is CASSEEGSTDTQYF.

This clone showed up just once. J is TRBJ1-2 and V is TRBV7-9; D remains unclear. The CDR3 has 13 amino acids. Germline lookup yields CDR1 SEHNR and CDR2 FQNEAQ (reference sequence). V was clipped by 7 bases and J by 8 bases, with 17 bases between them. The chain's CDR3 is CASIPGGLGGYTF. The CDR3 coding sequence is TGTGCCAGCATCCCGGGAGGGTTGGGAGGCTACACCTTC.